A selection of T cell receptor beta chains follows, all from one sample in a study of identical twins. Using its own MiXCR run on the 5' RACE reads, TCRdb lists one record per CDR3 protein. The table includes around 1.7 million distinct CDR3 sequences, more than 30% detected once. Sequenced material: cord blood. These receptor sequences come from a newborn girl in good health. Both conserved end residues are part of each CDR3. A D gene is named only where the DNA matches it firmly. Not every row has a clone size; where given, it reads once, few, many or a size class.

D	J	size	V	DNA	CDR3
-	TRBJ1-5	-	TRBV24-1	TGTGCCACCAGTGATGGCATTTATAGCAATCAGCCCCAGCATTTT	CATSDGIYSNQPQHF
-	TRBJ2-7	many	TRBV7-2	TGTGCCAGCAGCTTAGCTAGCGCCTACGAGCAGTACTTC	CASSLASAYEQYF
-	TRBJ1-4	few	TRBV10-3	TGTGCCATCAGTGACGGGGGAACTAATGAAAAACTGTTTTTT	CAISDGGTNEKLFF
-	TRBJ1-5	few	TRBV6-1	TGTGCCAGCAGGGGCGCGTATAGCAATCAGCCCCAGCATTTT	CASRGAYSNQPQHF
TRBD2	TRBJ2-2	few	TRBV6-6	TGTGCCAGCAGCTCGGGGGGGCGAACCGGGGAGCTGTTTTTT	CASSSGGRTGELFF
TRBD2	TRBJ2-5	-	TRBV29-1	TGCAGCGTTGGGAGACTAGCGGGGGAGACCCAGTACTTC	CSVGRLAGETQYF
-	TRBJ1-3	-	TRBV29-1	TGCAGCGTTACCACCAGCATCTCTGGAAACACCATATATTTT	CSVTTSISGNTIYF
-	TRBJ2-2	-	TRBV20-1	TGCAGTGCTAGCAGACACCCAAGTTCCACCGGGGAGCTGTTTTTT	CSASRHPSSTGELFF
TRBD2	TRBJ2-1	many	TRBV4-2	TGTGCCAGCAGCCAAGGTGGACTAGCGGGAGACAATGAGCAGTTCTTC	CASSQGGLAGDNEQFF
-	TRBJ2-1	-	TRBV28	TGTGCCAGCTCCAGGTACGGAGATGAGCAGTTCTTC	CASSRYGDEQFF
TRBD1	TRBJ2-3	-	TRBV9	TGTGCCAGCAGCGTAGAGGGGGCGCAAGATACGCAGTATTTT	CASSVEGAQDTQYF
-	TRBJ2-7	many	TRBV29-1	TGCAGCGTTGCACTAGCCTCCTACGAGCAGTACTTC	CSVALASYEQYF
-	TRBJ2-1	-	TRBV30	TGTGCCTGGAGTGTAGGGGGGGCTAGCGGCTACAATGAGCAGTTCTTC	CAWSVGGASGYNEQFF
TRBD2	TRBJ2-3	-	TRBV2	TGTGCCAGCCCGAGACTTGTAGCGGGGCGCACAGATACGCAGTATTTT	CASPRLVAGRTDTQYF
-	TRBJ2-3	-	TRBV6-6	TGTGCCAGCAGTTACGCGGGGGCGGGGACAGATACGCAGTATTTT	CASSYAGAGTDTQYF
TRBD2	TRBJ2-5	few	TRBV7-2	TGTGCCAGCAGCTTCGGCGGGAGCCGGGAGACCCAGTACTTC	CASSFGGSRETQYF
TRBD2	TRBJ2-1	-	TRBV13	TGTGCCAGCAGCTTAGGCGGTGGAGGCGGGAGTATGAATGAGCAGTTCTTC	CASSLGGGGGSMNEQFF
-	TRBJ2-7	many	TRBV11-2	TGTGCCAGCAGCCCCATCACCCGCTACGAGCAGTACTTC	CASSPITRYEQYF
TRBD2	TRBJ2-1	few	TRBV5-1	TGCGCCAGCAGCCGCCCTAGCGGGAGGGCCACCTACAATGAGCAGTTCTTC	CASSRPSGRATYNEQFF
-	TRBJ2-6	-	TRBV3-1	TGTGCCAGCAGCCAAGTGACTGCCAACGTCCTGACTTTC	CASSQVTANVLTF
-	TRBJ2-3	-	TRBV7-2	TGTGCCAGCAGCTTATATCATACGCAGTATTTT	CASSLYHTQYF
-	TRBJ2-4	-	TRBV20-1	TGCAGTGCTGCAACTGTAGCCAAAAACATTCAGTACTTC	CSAATVAKNIQYF
-	TRBJ2-5	many	TRBV12-3/TRBV12-4	TGTGCCAGCAGTTTAAGGAGCACAAAGACCCAGTACTTC	CASSLRSTKTQYF
-	TRBJ2-1	many	TRBV10-3	TGTGCCATCAGTGAGTCGAGGGGGAGCTATGAGCAGTTCTTC	CAISESRGSYEQFF
TRBD1	TRBJ1-5	-	TRBV2	TGTGCCAGCAGTGCCGGGACAGTAAGCGGTGAGCCCCAGCATTTT	CASSAGTVSGEPQHF
TRBD2	TRBJ2-7	-	TRBV15	TGTGCCACCAGCAGAGTATATGGCGGGGGGGTTTTTAATGAGCAGTACTTC	CATSRVYGGGVFNEQYF
-	TRBJ2-3	-	TRBV3-1	TGTGCCAGCAGCCACTCACCGACGACCCCGGATACGCAGTATTTT	CASSHSPTTPDTQYF
-	TRBJ2-5	many	TRBV5-1	TGCGCCAGCAGCTTGGGAGGTTCCGAGACCCAGTACTTC	CASSLGGSETQYF
-	TRBJ2-3	many	TRBV10-3	TGTGCCATCATGGGGGGGCAAACAGATACGCAGTATTTT	CAIMGGQTDTQYF
-	TRBJ1-2	-	TRBV14	TGTGCCAGCAGCCAAGGGTGGCCTAACTATGGCTACACCTTC	CASSQGWPNYGYTF
-	TRBJ2-1	few	TRBV27	TGTGCCAGCAGTTTATTCCTACACAATGAGCAGTTCTTC	CASSLFLHNEQFF
TRBD1	TRBJ2-5	-	TRBV18	TGTGCCAGCTCACCTACACGACAGGGACAAGAGACCCAGTACTTC	CASSPTRQGQETQYF
TRBD1	TRBJ1-4	few	TRBV20-1	TGCAGTGCTTGGGACAGGGGGCGGGAAAAACTGTTTTTT	CSAWDRGREKLFF
TRBD1	TRBJ1-2	-	TRBV10-3	TGTGCCGTGGGACAGGGGGCCCGGGCCTTCTATGGCTACACCTTC	CAVGQGARAFYGYTF
TRBD1	TRBJ2-5	few	TRBV12-3/TRBV12-4	TGTGCCAGCAGTTCCCCGACAGGGTGGGAGACCCAGTACTTC	CASSSPTGWETQYF
TRBD2	TRBJ2-1	-	TRBV4-3	TGCGCCAGCAGCCAAGATCCAGCGGGGACCTCCTACAATGAGCAGTTCTTC	CASSQDPAGTSYNEQFF
TRBD2	TRBJ2-3	-	TRBV28	TGTGCCAGCAGACTAGGGACTAGTACCTTAGATACGCAGTATTTT	CASRLGTSTLDTQYF
TRBD1	TRBJ1-4	few	TRBV2	TGTGCCAGCAGTGTGCGACAGGGGAGTGAAAAACTGTTTTTT	CASSVRQGSEKLFF
-	TRBJ2-4	-	TRBV3-1	TGTGCCAGCAGCCAAGCGTCGGGATGGGCCAAAAACATTCAGTACTTC	CASSQASGWAKNIQYF
-	TRBJ1-6	-	TRBV2	TGTGCCAGCAGGACAGGCGGCCTTAATTCACCCCCCCACTTT	CASRTGGLNSPPHF
TRBD1	TRBJ1-5	few	TRBV6-1	TGTGCCAGCAGTGAAGCGGGGACAGGGGATCAGCCCCAGCATTTT	CASSEAGTGDQPQHF
-	TRBJ2-7	-	TRBV7-9	TGTGCCAGCAGCTTAGCGCGGCAAACCTACGAGCAGTACTTC	CASSLARQTYEQYF
TRBD2	TRBJ2-3	-	TRBV24-1	TGTGCCACCAGTGAACCCGGATCTCGCGGGAGGTCTAGCACAGATACGCAGTATTTT	CATSEPGSRGRSSTDTQYF
-	TRBJ2-5	-	TRBV20-1	TGCAGTGCTAGTCTTCCGGGACCGAACCAAGAGACCCAGTACTTC	CSASLPGPNQETQYF
-	TRBJ1-5	once	TRBV20-1	TGCAGTGCTCTCGGCGGCCCCCCATTAAGAAGCAATCAGCCCCAGCATTTT	CSALGGPPLRSNQPQHF
TRBD1	TRBJ1-6	-	TRBV6-1	TGTGCCAGCAGTGAAAGGCGTACAGGGGGAGGTTCACCCCTCCACTTT	CASSERRTGGGSPLHF
TRBD2	TRBJ2-6	-	TRBV7-9	TGTGCCAGCAGCTTCCTAGTTGGACTAGCGGCCGGCTCTGGGGCCAACGTCCTGACTTTC	CASSFLVGLAAGSGANVLTF
-	TRBJ1-4	-	TRBV5-1	TGCGCCAGCAGCTTGGTGGGCAGGAGGAATGAAAAACTGTTTTTT	CASSLVGRRNEKLFF
-	TRBJ1-2	-	TRBV6-6	TGTGCCAGCAGGCCACAGGGTTTGGTGGGTGGCTACACCTTC	CASRPQGLVGGYTF
TRBD2	TRBJ2-5	few	TRBV20-1	TGCAGTGCTACCCAAGAGCGGGGGGCCCAAGAGACCCAGTACTTC	CSATQERGAQETQYF
TRBD2	TRBJ2-1	-	TRBV10-3	TGTGCCATCATGGCTAGCGGCAATGAGCAGTTCTTC	CAIMASGNEQFF
TRBD2	TRBJ2-3	-	TRBV19	TGTGCCAGTAGTATGCCCCGGGAGGGCCGGGATACGCAGTATTTT	CASSMPREGRDTQYF
-	TRBJ2-7	-	TRBV12-3/TRBV12-4	TGTGCCAGCAGTTTGCGCTGGTCCTCGGGATACGAGCAGTACTTC	CASSLRWSSGYEQYF
-	TRBJ2-7	few	TRBV28	TGTGCCAGCAGTTCCGGGGACTCCTACAATGAGCAGTACTTC	CASSSGDSYNEQYF
-	TRBJ1-1	-	TRBV7-9	TGTGCCAGCAGCCCTCACCACGGGGGCACTGAAGCTTTCTTT	CASSPHHGGTEAFF
-	TRBJ1-5	many	TRBV12-3/TRBV12-4	TGTGCCAGCATGCGCGGCAATCAGCCCCAGCATTTT	CASMRGNQPQHF
TRBD1	TRBJ1-1	-	TRBV6-6	TGTGCCAGCTACCCCGGACAGGGCAACACTGAAGCTTTCTTT	CASYPGQGNTEAFF
-	TRBJ2-3	few	TRBV9	TGTGCCAGCAGCGTAGGAGTAACGGCAGATACGCAGTATTTT	CASSVGVTADTQYF